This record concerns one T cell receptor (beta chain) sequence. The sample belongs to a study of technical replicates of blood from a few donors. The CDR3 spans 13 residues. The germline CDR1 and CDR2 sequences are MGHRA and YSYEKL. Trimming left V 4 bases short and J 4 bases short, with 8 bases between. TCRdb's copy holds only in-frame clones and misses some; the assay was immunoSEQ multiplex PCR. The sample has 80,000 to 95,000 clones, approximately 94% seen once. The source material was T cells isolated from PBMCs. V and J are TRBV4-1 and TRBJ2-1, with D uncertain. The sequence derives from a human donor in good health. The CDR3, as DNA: TGCGCCAGCAGCCCTACTCAATACAATGAGCAGTTCTTC. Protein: CASSPTQYNEQFF.